Each of the 10 T cell receptor beta chains below was sequenced from the same sample in a study of brain T cells in children with intractable seizures. Sample time point: blood from clinic visit 5 months post-surgery; TSC patient then seizure free. Assay used: immunoSEQ multiplex PCR; TCRdb lists only in-frame clones, some missing. The profile shows about 340,000 clones, about 93% of them singletons. Sample: peripheral blood, taken 4 to 6 months after surgery. The receptors derive from a boy under two years old with tuberous sclerosis and intractable seizures.

The chain uses TRBV11-3 and TRBJ1-3; tentatively, D is TRBD1 (5 bases). The CDR3 spans 16 residues. Germline CDR1 and CDR2: SGHNT and YENEEA. The V and J ends lost 1 base and 0 bases respectively, with 10 bases between them. Here the CDR3 reads CASSLGRGNSGNTIYF. CDR3 bases: TGTGCCAGCAGCTTAGGGAGGGGAAACTCTGGAAACACCATATATTTT.

Comment on this clone: The junction departs from the called germline gene at one end, perhaps through a read error. The CDR3 region is CASNLGLYSTDTQYF. DNA for the CDR3: TGCGCCAGCAACTTGGGACTGTACAGCACAGATACGCAGTATTTT. The V and J genes are TRBV5-1 and TRBJ2-3, with D possibly matching TRBD2 (6 bases). The CDR3 consists of 15 residues. Germline V gene lookup returns CDR1 SGHRS and CDR2 YFSETQ. The full variable domain, with the rest looked up from reference TRBV5-1 and TRBJ2-3, is KAGVTQTPRYLIKTRGQQVTLSCSPISGHRSVSWYQQTPGQGLQFLFEYFSETQRNKGNFPGRFSGRQFSNSRSEMNVSTLELGDSALYLCASNLGLYSTDTQYFGPGTRLTVL.

This chain uses TRBV19 with TRBJ1-5; possible D gene TRBD1, 6 bases. CDR3 length: 17 amino acids. Per germline, CDR1 LNHDA and CDR2 SQIVND (reference sequence). With 5 bases removed from V and 3 bases from J, the gap between germline ends came to 20 bases. The DNA of the CDR3 is TGTGCCAGTAGTCCTAGGCCGACAGGAGGTTACAATCAGCCCCAGCATTTT. It encodes CASSPRPTGGYNQPQHF.

This rearrangement joins TRBV4-2 to TRBJ2-7; a possible D gene is TRBD1 (6 bases). The CDR3 is 15 amino acids. V lost 0 bases to trimming and J lost 2 bases, with 11 bases between them. CDR1 is LGHNA, CDR2 YNFKEQ, per germline. CDR3 sequence reads: CASSQETGAPYEQYF. The CDR3 bases are TGTGCCAGCAGCCAAGAGACAGGTGCTCCCTACGAGCAGTACTTC.

The chain links TRBV2 to TRBJ2-5, with D unresolved. The CDR3 length is 14 residues. V was shortened by 0 bases and J by 4 bases, with 9 bases between the two germline ends. The germline gives CDR1 SNHLY, CDR2 FYNNEI. In nucleotides, the CDR3 is TGTGCCAGCAGTGAAGCGCCTGGGCGAGAGACCCAGTACTTC. Translating gives CASSEAPGRETQYF.

As for this clone: The junction departs from the called germline gene at one end, perhaps through a read error. J is TRBJ2-3 and V is TRBV10-3; 8 bases map to TRBD2. The germline V gene has CDR1 ENHRY and CDR2 SYGVKD. There are 13 residues in the CDR3. The CDR3 coding sequence is TGTGCATTCGGTGCGGGAGGCACAAATACGCAGTATTTT. Protein sequence: CAFGAGGTNTQYF.

In this sample, this clone turned up once. This sample also contains other DNA sequences that code for the same CDR3. The V and J genes are TRBV19 and TRBJ1-2; TRBD1 matches 7 bases. Per the germline V gene, CDR1 is LNHDA and CDR2 is SQIVND (reference sequence). The CDR3 sequence is 13 residues long. J gave up 5 bases and V 4 bases, and 4 bases lay outside the gene matches. Written as DNA, the CDR3 is TGTGCCAGTAGTACGACAGGGAGATATGGCTACACCTTC. Translation gives CASSTTGRYGYTF.

The chain carries TRBV3-1 (or the pseudogene TRBV3-2) and TRBJ2-7; TRBD1 agrees at 8 bases. Germline values: CDR1 LGHDT, CDR2 YNNKEL (reference sequence). CDR3 size: 13 residues. J gave up 6 bases and V 4 bases, and 5 bases lay outside the gene matches. The CDR3 loop reads CASSPVDRGEQYF. CDR3 nucleotide sequence: TGTGCCAGCAGCCCCGTCGACAGGGGCGAGCAGTACTTC.

V gene TRBV5-3 combines with J gene TRBJ2-7, with 7 bases matching TRBD2. TRBV5-3 is an ORF for which the function is uncertain. This CDR3 has 16 amino acids. V shed 4 bases, J shed 2 bases, and the junction held 12 bases outside the gene matches. The CDR3 loop is CARSPGLASGAYEQYF. DNA for the CDR3: TGTGCCAGAAGCCCCGGTTTGGCTAGCGGTGCCTACGAGCAGTACTTC.

The chain employs TRBV9 and TRBJ1-2, with 9 bases matching TRBD1. Per the germline V gene, CDR1 is SGDLS and CDR2 is YYNGEE. The CDR3 length is 13 residues. V dropped 0 bases and J dropped 7; count of bases not matched to a gene: 1. In DNA form, the CDR3 reads TGTGCCAGCAGCGTAGAACAGGGGGCTGGCTACACCTTC. Protein product: CASSVEQGAGYTF.